The next 7 T cell receptor beta chains were all read from a single sample in a study of cytomegalovirus exposure and HLA in healthy donors (dated by TCRdb to between 2016 and 2019). The library was generated by the immunoSEQ multiplex PCR assay. A mixture of 60 forward primers for TCR Vbeta segments and 13 reverse primers for TCR Jbeta segments was used in the multiplex PCR. TCRdb's version of the immuneACCESS table is confined to in-frame rearrangements and falls short of the full clone set. An unresolved V gene accounts for under half of the shortfall where checked; the remainder is of unknown origin. This sample holds about 88,000 clones; 85% to 90% were observed only once. The ten largest clones represent about 2.3% of the sample. The specimen was PBMCs. The receptors stem from a man aged 18 to 30 in good health and CMV-seronegative.

The chain carries TRBV11-2 and TRBJ2-2; D is unclear. Looked up from germline, CDR1 is SGHAT and CDR2 is FQNNGV. V lost 1 base, J lost 5 bases, and 11 bases lay in between. The CDR3 contains 15 residues. This CDR3 reads CASSLVEWATGELFF. The DNA for the CDR3 is TGTGCCAGCAGCTTAGTCGAGTGGGCGACCGGGGAGCTGTTTTTT. The whole variable domain, filled in from reference TRBV11-2 and TRBJ2-2, reads EAGVAQSPRYKIIEKRQSVAFWCNPISGHATLYWYQQILGQGPKLLIQFQNNGVVDDSQLPKDRFSAERLKGVDSTLKIQPAKLEDSAVYLCASSLVEWATGELFFGEGSRLTVL.

DNA for the CDR3: TGTGCCAGCAGCCACGCCGGGACTCTATTCCAGACTAGCACAGATACGCAGTATTTT. Translated: CASSHAGTLFQTSTDTQYF. The chain combines TRBV21-1 with TRBJ2-3; the D segment call TRBD2 is taken from the table without a DNA check. TRBV21-1 is classified as a pseudogene. The length of the CDR3 is 19 residues.

This chain joins TRBV9 and TRBJ2-2; D unclear. This CDR3 has 21 amino acids. V lost 1 base and J 0 bases, leaving 25 bases between the germline ends. Germline CDR1 and CDR2: SGDLS and YYNGEE. CDR3 region: CASSVFPLPPSSRTNTGELFF. The CDR3 DNA reads TGTGCCAGCAGCGTATTCCCCCTCCCCCCCTCTTCGCGGACGAACACCGGGGAGCTGTTTTTT.

The chain couples TRBV28 to TRBJ2-7; tentative D call: TRBD1 (5 bases). Germline lookup yields CDR1 MDHEN and CDR2 SYDVKM. V lost 4 bases to trimming and J lost 3 bases, with 13 bases between them. CDR3 length: 14 residues. The CDR3 coding sequence is TGTGCCAGCAGTTCCCCAGGGATTAGCTACGAGCAGTACTTC. This codes for CASSSPGISYEQYF.

J is TRBJ2-5 and V is TRBV10-1; D gene unclear. Germline V CDR1 and CDR2: WNHNN, SYGVQD (reference sequence). The CDR3 length is 17 residues. V lost 1 base and J lost 1, with 16 bases in between. In DNA, the CDR3 is TGCGCCAGCAGTGAGTGTTGGCGGCTCCCGGCCCAAGAGACCCAGTACTTC. Its translation is CASSECWRLPAQETQYF.

The V call is TRBV4-3, the J call TRBJ2-7, with TRBD1 identical over 7 bases. V shed 4 bases and J 3 bases; nucleotides not matched to a gene: 6. CDR1 and CDR2 from the germline V gene are LGHNA and YSLEER. The CDR3 totals 14 residues. The CDR3 spells CASSLRQGSYEQYF. In DNA, the CDR3 is TGCGCCAGCAGCCTCCGACAGGGTAGCTACGAGCAGTACTTC.

The chain couples TRBV18 to TRBJ2-5, with D perhaps TRBD1 (6 bases). V lost 3 bases and J 2 bases, leaving 10 bases between the germline ends. The CDR3 runs to 14 residues. Germline V CDR1 and CDR2: KGHSH, LQKENI. In nucleotides, the CDR3 is TGTGCCAGCTCACCGGGACAAACTCAAGAGACCCAGTACTTC. Residues: CASSPGQTQETQYF.